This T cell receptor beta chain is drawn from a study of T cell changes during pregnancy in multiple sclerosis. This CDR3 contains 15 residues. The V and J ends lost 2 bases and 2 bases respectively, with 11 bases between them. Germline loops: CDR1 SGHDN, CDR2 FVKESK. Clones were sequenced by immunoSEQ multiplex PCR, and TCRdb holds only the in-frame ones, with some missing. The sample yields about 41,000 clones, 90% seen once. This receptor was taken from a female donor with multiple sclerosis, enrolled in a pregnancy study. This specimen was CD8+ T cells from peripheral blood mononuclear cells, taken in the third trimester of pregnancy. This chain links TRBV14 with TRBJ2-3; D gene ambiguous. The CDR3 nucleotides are TGTGCCAGCAGCCAATGGTCCGGGTCCACAGATACGCAGTATTTT. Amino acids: CASSQWSGSTDTQYF.